This entry lists 19 T cell receptor beta chains sequenced from one sample in a study of control samples from healthy donors and cancer patients. Data came from immunoSEQ multiplex PCR; TCRdb stores just in-frame clones and leaves some out. The profile shows 77,000 or so clones, 91% of them singletons. The material sequenced was blood. Receptors were obtained from a man aged 25 to 40 in good health.

This rearrangement joins TRBV28 to TRBJ1-2, with 8 bases aligning to TRBD1. Looked up from germline, CDR1 is MDHEN and CDR2 is SYDVKM. With 1 base clipped from V and 2 bases from J, the junction kept 6 bases outside the gene matches. This CDR3 comprises 16 residues. CDR3 in amino acids: CASSLSVPGGNYGYTF. As DNA, the CDR3 is TGTGCCAGCAGTTTATCAGTGCCAGGGGGCAACTATGGCTACACCTTC.

This sequence joins TRBV6-6 and TRBJ2-1; no reliable D call. V dropped 6 bases and J dropped 0 bases, with 6 bases sitting between them. From germline, CDR1 is MNHNY and CDR2 SVGAGI (reference sequence). This CDR3 has 13 residues. CDR3 DNA sequence: TGTGCCAGCAGACGGAACTCCTACAATGAGCAGTTCTTC. Translation: CASRRNSYNEQFF.

The gene calls are TRBV11-1 and TRBJ2-1, with 10 bases lining up with TRBD2. Germline lookup yields CDR1 SGHAT and CDR2 FQDESV (reference sequence). J gave up 12 bases and V 0 bases, and 8 bases lay outside the gene matches. This CDR3 has 15 residues. The DNA for the CDR3 is TGTGCCAGCAGCTTAGCGGGGACTAGCGAATGGTGGCAGTTCTTC. Residues: CASSLAGTSEWWQFF.

V gene TRBV28 combines with J gene TRBJ1-2; TRBD1 is a possible D gene (6 bases). The germline gives CDR1 MDHEN, CDR2 SYDVKM. The CDR3 sequence is 16 residues long. V lost 6 bases and J 4 bases, leaving 21 bases between the germline ends. The CDR3 spells CASSNPDTRGAYGYTF. The CDR3 DNA reads TGTGCCAGCAGCAACCCAGATACGAGGGGGGCCTATGGCTACACCTTC.

This clone appeared a few times. This chain joins TRBV29-1 and TRBJ1-5; TRBD1 might be the D (5 bases). The CDR3 loop spans 12 amino acids. Per the germline V gene, CDR1 is SQVTM and CDR2 is ANQGSEA. Trimming removed 4 bases from V and 9 bases from J, with 13 bases in between. The CDR3 nucleotides read TGCAGCGTTGCAGGGTTAGGGTCGCCCCAGCATTTT. This codes for CSVAGLGSPQHF.

The chain combines TRBV7-9 with TRBJ2-3; the match to TRBD2 covers 9 bases. Germline CDR1 SEHNR, CDR2 FQNEAQ (reference sequence). After removal of 3 bases from V and 7 bases from J, the junction contained 2 bases not matched to a gene. This CDR3 spans 13 amino acids. The CDR3 is CASSFLAGYTQYF. Written as DNA, the CDR3 is TGTGCCAGCAGCTTTCTAGCGGGATATACGCAGTATTTT.

The rearrangement links TRBV5-8 to TRBJ2-7; no firm D call. The CDR3 extends over 13 amino acids. Germline CDR1 reads SGHTS; CDR2 reads YDEGEE. The V gene lost 7 bases and the J gene lost 6 bases, with 17 bases spanning the gap. The CDR3 loop is CASGRQALGEQYF. CDR3 nucleotide sequence: TGTGCCAGCGGACGGCAGGCATTGGGCGAGCAGTACTTC. The full variable domain, rest sourced from reference TRBV5-8 and TRBJ2-7, is EAGVTQSPTHLIKTRGQQATLRCSPISGHTSVYWYQQALGLGLQFLLWYDEGEERNRGNFPPRFSGRQFPNYSSELNVNALELEDSALYLCASGRQALGEQYFGPGTRLTVT.

The rearrangement links TRBV7-3 to TRBJ1-4, with D possibly being TRBD1 (5 bases). The CDR3 extends over 13 amino acids. CDR1 SGHTA and CDR2 FQGTGA come from the germline V gene. The V and J ends lost 5 bases and 8 bases respectively, with 12 bases between them. The CDR3 DNA sequence: TGTGCCAGCAGCGCCCAGGGCGGCGAAAAACTGTTTTTT. The encoded protein is CASSAQGGEKLFF.

The chain has TRBV27 and TRBJ2-2; 10 nucleotides line up with TRBD1. Germline loops: CDR1 MNHEY, CDR2 SMNVEV (reference sequence). The V gene end was trimmed by 3 bases and the J gene end by 7 bases; junction bases not matched to a gene: 5. There are 15 residues in the CDR3. CDR3 sequence reads: CASSFPGQGIGELFF. CDR3 nucleotides: TGTGCCAGCAGTTTCCCGGGACAGGGGATCGGGGAGCTGTTTTTT.

The chain has TRBV10-1 and TRBJ1-5; D is undetermined. The CDR3 spans 14 residues. Germline CDR1 and CDR2: WNHNN and SYGVQD (reference sequence). Trimming stripped 1 base from V and 4 bases from J, with 8 bases between. CDR3 nucleotides: TGCGCCAGCAGTGAGTTCCTCCATAATCAGCCCCAGCATTTT. Its translation: CASSEFLHNQPQHF.

The rearrangement links TRBV30 to TRBJ1-2, with D possibly TRBD1 on 6 matching bases. Germline lookup yields CDR1 GTSNPN and CDR2 SVGIG (reference sequence). This CDR3 region has 13 residues. V gave up 3 bases and J gave up 4 bases, with 12 bases separating them. The CDR3 loop is CAWSSTGSYGYTF. The CDR3 nucleotides read TGTGCCTGGAGCTCGACAGGTTCCTATGGCTACACCTTC.

The chain links TRBV5-1 to TRBJ2-7; 7 bases are shared with TRBD1. Germline-derived CDR1 and CDR2 are SGHRS and YFSETQ. The CDR3 covers 16 residues. Unmatched junction bases numbered 11, after V lost 1 base and J lost 4 bases. This CDR3 reads CASSLMGTGDGYEQYF. The DNA of the CDR3 is TGCGCCAGCAGCTTGATGGGCACAGGGGACGGATACGAGCAGTACTTC.

The gene calls are TRBV5-6 and TRBJ1-5; the D gene is possibly TRBD1 (6 bases). CDR1 SGHDT and CDR2 YYEEEE come from the germline V gene. CDR3 length equals 12 residues. V dropped 4 bases and J dropped 10 bases, with 12 bases sitting between them. The CDR3 DNA reads as TGTGCCAGCAGCAAGGGGGACGGTCCCCAGCATTTT. Translated, it gives CASSKGDGPQHF.

This chain connects TRBV6-6 to TRBJ1-1; D might be TRBD1 (5 bases). The CDR3 length is 13 residues. Trimming took off 7 bases at V and 7 bases at J, with 16 bases between the two ends. CDR1 and CDR2 from the germline V gene are MNHNY and SVGAGI (reference sequence). As DNA, the CDR3 is TGTGCCAGCACTCCCGGGGGTAGCCGTGAAGCTTTCTTT. This gives the protein CASTPGGSREAFF.

This clone was seen just once. The chain uses TRBV7-3 and TRBJ2-3, with 7 bases lining up with TRBD1. This CDR3 has 14 amino acids. The germline V gene encodes CDR1 SGHTA and CDR2 FQGTGA. The V segment lost 3 bases and the J segment 0 bases; nucleotides outside the gene matches: 0. CDR3 in DNA: TGTGCCAGCAGCTTGGGACAGAGCACAGATACGCAGTATTTT. This sequence encodes CASSLGQSTDTQYF.

The chain joins TRBV30 to TRBJ1-1, with D unresolved. The ends were cut back, 2 bases at V and 1 base at J, with 5 bases in the middle. The CDR3 runs to 12 residues. CDR1 is GTSNPN, CDR2 SVGIG, per germline (reference sequence). The chain's CDR3 is CAWSFGNTEAFF. The DNA of the CDR3 is TGTGCCTGGAGTTTTGGGAACACTGAAGCTTTCTTT.

This clone was picked up one time. The CDR3 sequence is CASSQGPDYGYTF. DNA of the CDR3: TGTGCCAGCAGCCAAGGACCAGACTATGGCTACACCTTC. The chain couples TRBV14 to TRBJ1-2, with D uncertain. The CDR3 sequence is 13 residues long. With 1 base removed from V and 3 bases from J, the gap between germline ends came to 6 bases. Germline V lookup: CDR1 SGHDN, CDR2 FVKESK.

This clone was seen once. This chain uses TRBV19 with TRBJ2-3; 8 bases are a match to TRBD2. With 3 bases clipped from V and 1 base from J, the junction kept 6 bases outside the gene matches. This CDR3 spans 16 amino acids. Germline CDR1 and CDR2: LNHDA and SQIVND (reference sequence). CDR3 sequence (DNA): TGTGCCAGTAGTATGCCCTGGCGGGAGGGCACAGATACGCAGTATTTT. This gives the protein CASSMPWREGTDTQYF.

The genes are TRBV7-2 and TRBJ2-7; TRBD2 matches 10 bases. The germline V gene has CDR1 SGHTA and CDR2 FQGNSA. V lost 2 bases and J lost 2; bases outside the gene matches: 0. This CDR3 is 14 amino acids long. The CDR3 spells CASSLSGGAYEQYF. The CDR3 DNA is TGTGCCAGCAGCTTAAGCGGGGGGGCCTACGAGCAGTACTTC.